Presented here are 7 T cell receptor beta chains from one specimen sequenced in a study of blood T cell repertoires in COVID-19. Produced via immunoSEQ multiplex PCR; TCRdb's table is partial and in-frame only. The sample carries roughly 30,000 clones, approximately 76% recorded once. The sequencing sample was made of peripheral blood. Source of these receptors: a man in his sixties or seventies with acute or convalescent COVID-19.

The J gene is TRBJ2-7, the V gene TRBV29-1, with 12 bases fitting TRBD1. The junction had 3 bases not matched to a gene; V was cut back by 7 bases and J by 5 bases. Germline V lookup: CDR1 SQVTM, CDR2 ANQGSEA. The CDR3 totals 12 residues. CDR3 loop: CSGGTGGDEQYF. CDR3 sequence (DNA): TGCAGCGGGGGGACAGGGGGCGACGAGCAGTACTTC.

V gene TRBV19 combines with J gene TRBJ1-5, with D possibly being TRBD1 (5 bases). V shed 5 bases and J shed 11 bases, with 13 bases lying between them. This CDR3 comprises 12 residues. The V gene's germline CDR1 is LNHDA and CDR2 SQIVND (reference sequence). CDR3 sequence: CASSVGTLAQHF. The CDR3 bases are TGTGCCAGTAGTGTCGGGACTTTGGCCCAGCATTTT.

The chain recombines TRBV5-1 with TRBJ2-7; TRBD2 is a possible D gene (6 bases). V dropped 1 base and J dropped 5 bases, with 19 bases sitting between them. The V gene's germline CDR1 is SGHRS and CDR2 YFSETQ. The CDR3 contains 16 residues. This CDR3 reads CASSLTEGEDADEQYF. Here the CDR3 DNA reads TGCGCCAGCAGCTTGACGGAGGGAGAAGACGCGGACGAGCAGTACTTC.

There are a few counts of this clone. This chain joins TRBV10-3 and TRBJ2-1, with unresolved D. Germline CDR1 is ENHRY and CDR2 is SYGVKD. The V end lost 8 bases, the J end lost 0 bases, and 8 bases lay between the germline ends. The CDR3 is 13 amino acids. Here the CDR3 reads CAISESSYNEQFF. The CDR3 region has the DNA TGTGCCATCTCCGAGAGCTCCTACAATGAGCAGTTCTTC.

V gene TRBV21-1 combines with J gene TRBJ1-5; the table's D call TRBD1 went unverified against the DNA. TRBV21-1 is given as a pseudogene. This CDR3 is built from 14 residues. In nucleotides, the CDR3 is TGTGCCAGCAGCTCGCGCGGACAGAATCAGCCCCAGCATTTT. It codes for CASSSRGQNQPQHF.

The genes are TRBV6-5 and TRBJ2-1, with no clear D. V was cut by 2 bases and J by 9 bases, with 17 bases left in between. The CDR3 totals 15 residues. Germline V gives CDR1 MNHEY, CDR2 SVGAGI. This CDR3 reads CASSYGSAPLGEQFF. For the CDR3, the DNA is TGTGCCAGCAGTTACGGAAGCGCTCCCCTGGGTGAGCAGTTCTTC.

The chain joins TRBV19 to TRBJ2-3, with D maybe TRBD1 (7 bases). The CDR3 is made up of 16 amino acids. Trimming shortened V by 3 bases and J by 0 bases, and 13 bases separated the two germline ends. Germline-derived CDR1 and CDR2 are LNHDA and SQIVND (reference sequence). In nucleotides, the CDR3 is TGTGCCAGTAGTATCCAGGGGGGAGGTAGCACAGATACGCAGTATTTT. Protein product: CASSIQGGGSTDTQYF.